This T cell receptor (beta chain) was recorded in a study of CD8 T cells in Susac syndrome. Study conclusions and caveats: The study's TCR sequencing and HLA analysis drew on a certain number of individuals. That number was acknowledged as relatively small.

Notes on this clonotype: As yet, its antigen is unknown.

High-throughput TCR beta sequencing covered peripheral CD8+ and CD4+ T cells. Isolation of CD8+ and CD4+ T cells was performed negatively, whereas enrichment of TEMRA cells was done by FACS. The CDR3 has 12 residues. V was clipped by 6 bases and J by 2 bases, with 11 bases between them. Looked up from germline, CDR1 is DFQATT and CDR2 is SNEGSKA (reference sequence). Random hexamers primed reverse transcription of about 0.5 to 1 ug RNA. The authors amplified TCR beta CDR3 across 54 Vbeta and 13 Jbeta using immunoSEQ multiplex PCR. TCRdb re-called the immunoSEQ multiplex PCR reads through MiXCR, storing one row per CDR3 protein. The sample holds under 250,000 distinct CDR3 sequences, roughly 93% seen once.

V is TRBV20-1 and J is TRBJ2-7; D might be TRBD1 (5 bases). The receptor was derived from a human donor with multiple sclerosis. The sequenced sample consisted of CD4+ T cells from PBMCs. DNA for the CDR3: TGCAGTGCCGTACTGGGGCCCTACGAGCAGTACTTC. Translation: CSAVLGPYEQYF.